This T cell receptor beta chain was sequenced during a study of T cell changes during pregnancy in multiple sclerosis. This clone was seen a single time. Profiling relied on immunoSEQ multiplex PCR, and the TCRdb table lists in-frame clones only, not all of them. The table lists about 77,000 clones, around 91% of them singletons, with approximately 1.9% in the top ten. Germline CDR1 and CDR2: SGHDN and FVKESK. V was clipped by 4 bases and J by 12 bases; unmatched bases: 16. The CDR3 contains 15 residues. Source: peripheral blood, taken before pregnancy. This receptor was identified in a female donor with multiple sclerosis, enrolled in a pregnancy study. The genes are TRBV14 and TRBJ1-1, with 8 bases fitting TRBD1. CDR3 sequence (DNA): TGTGCCAGCAGCCCGAGACAGGGGAGTATCTTTGTGCCTTTCTTT. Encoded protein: CASSPRQGSIFVPFF.